The clone carrying this T cell receptor beta chain was seen ten or more times. TCRdb analysed the 5' RACE reads with MiXCR anew, one entry per CDR3 protein. The table records about 220,000 distinct CDR3 sequences, roughly 26% of them present only once. The data stem from a study of CD8 T cells in ankylosing spondylitis. The sample consisted of blood, either unsorted or a sorted T cell fraction (not recorded which). The receptor was isolated from a male donor with ankylosing spondylitis or in good health (not recorded which).

In DNA, the CDR3 is TGCGCCAGCAGCTTGGTTGTGACAACGCACAATGAGCAGTTCTTC. It codes for CASSLVVTTHNEQFF. The chain employs TRBV5-1 and TRBJ2-1; D is unresolved. The CDR3 extends over 15 amino acids. V lost 0 bases, J lost 5 bases, and 12 bases lay in between. Germline V gene data show CDR1 as SGHRS and CDR2 as YFSETQ.